These 22 T cell receptor beta chains originate from one sample sequenced in a study of identifying expanded T cells in peripheral blood. Sequenced by immunoSEQ multiplex PCR; TCRdb stores in-frame clones only, minus some. The sample carries some 78,000 clones, approximately 90% recorded once. Sequenced material: blood. The receptors were sampled from a person between 18 and 75 years old in good health.

The rearrangement links TRBV10-3 to TRBJ2-3; no reliable D call. The germline V gene encodes CDR1 ENHRY and CDR2 SYGVKD. V was clipped by 10 bases and J by 2 bases, with 13 bases between them. The CDR3 extends over 13 amino acids. The CDR3 bases are TGTGCCACCCGAGTCCCGGCCACAGATACGCAGTATTTT. Amino acid sequence: CATRVPATDTQYF.

V usage is TRBV6-5 and J usage is TRBJ1-3; no clear D. The CDR3 is made up of 11 amino acids. Trimming cost V 3 bases and J 11 bases, with 8 bases left between them. Per germline, CDR1 MNHEY and CDR2 SVGAGI. CDR3: CASSYGGAIYF. As DNA, the CDR3 is TGTGCCAGCAGTTATGGTGGGGCCATATATTTT.

This chain links TRBV18 with TRBJ1-5; 10 bases are a match to TRBD1. Germline loops: CDR1 KGHSH, CDR2 LQKENI. The CDR3 sequence is 15 residues long. Unmatched junction bases numbered 4, after V lost 6 bases and J lost 2 bases. CDR3 DNA: TGTGCCAGCTCGCCCGGGACAGGGGGCAATCAGCCCCAGCATTTT. Its translation: CASSPGTGGNQPQHF.

The rearrangement links TRBV5-6 to TRBJ2-6; D is unclear. V was trimmed by 0 bases and J by 3 bases, leaving 10 bases between them. From germline, CDR1 is SGHDT and CDR2 YYEEEE. This CDR3 comprises 16 residues. As DNA, the CDR3 is TGTGCCAGCAGCTTGGACGTCATCGGTGGGGCCAACGTCCTGACTTTC. Amino acid sequence: CASSLDVIGGANVLTF.

The rearrangement joins TRBV30 to TRBJ2-7, with D possibly matching TRBD1 (5 bases). Germline V gene lookup returns CDR1 GTSNPN and CDR2 SVGIG (reference sequence). Trimming stripped 2 bases from V and 3 bases from J, with 17 bases between. The CDR3 loop spans 15 amino acids. The CDR3 DNA follows: TGTGCCTGGAGTAGGGGCTGGCTGGAGAACTACGAGCAGTACTTC. It translates to CAWSRGWLENYEQYF.

On this clone: Germline and junction disagree at one end, which may indicate a read error. The CDR3, as DNA: TGTGCCACCAGCGGAGACTTCAGGGTAGGGAACACTGAAGCTTTCTTT. Protein: CATSGDFRVGNTEAFF. This rearrangement joins TRBV15 to TRBJ1-1, with D perhaps TRBD1 (5 bases). The germline V gene encodes CDR1 LNHNV and CDR2 YYDKDF (reference sequence). The CDR3 contains 16 residues.

This chain joins TRBV7-2 and TRBJ2-7; tentative D call: TRBD1 (5 bases). V lost 7 bases and J 5 bases, leaving 18 bases between the germline ends. Per the germline V gene, CDR1 is SGHTA and CDR2 is FQGNSA. The length of the CDR3 is 14 residues. CDR3 sequence: CASTQGAGLNEQYF. The CDR3 DNA is TGTGCCAGCACCCAAGGTGCAGGGTTAAACGAGCAGTACTTC.

This chain connects TRBV6-1 to TRBJ1-2, with no clear D. There are 12 residues in the CDR3. V shed 6 bases and J shed 2 bases, with 7 bases lying between them. Germline lookup yields CDR1 MNHNS and CDR2 SASEGT. The CDR3 DNA follows: TGTGCCAGCAGGGGAGAGAACTATGGCTACACCTTC. Translation: CASRGENYGYTF.

The chain carries TRBV7-2 and TRBJ2-2; no reliable D call. The CDR3 sequence is 14 residues long. V lost 5 bases, J lost 6 bases, and 13 bases lay in between. Germline lookup yields CDR1 SGHTA and CDR2 FQGNSA. This chain's CDR3 is CASSPPVPAGELFF. The CDR3 DNA is TGTGCCAGCAGCCCTCCCGTCCCCGCCGGGGAGCTGTTTTTT.

This chain uses TRBV5-6 with TRBJ2-7; 8 bases line up with TRBD1. This CDR3 region has 15 residues. V lost 3 bases to trimming and J lost 2 bases; unmatched junction nucleotides: 7. Germline CDR1 is SGHDT and CDR2 is YYEEEE. CDR3 coding DNA: TGTGCCAGCAGCTGGGGTTCACAGGGGGCCTACGAGCAGTACTTC. Its protein product is CASSWGSQGAYEQYF.

The V gene is TRBV30, the J gene TRBJ2-7, with D hard to call. The CDR3 extends over 15 amino acids. Per the germline V gene, CDR1 is GTSNPN and CDR2 is SVGIG (reference sequence). Trimming took 1 base from V and 2 from J, leaving 15 bases between them. The CDR3 spells CAWSARRTETYEQYF. The CDR3 region has the DNA TGTGCCTGGAGTGCCCGGCGGACCGAAACCTACGAGCAGTACTTC. The full variable domain, rest sourced from reference TRBV30 and TRBJ2-7, is SQTIHQWPATLVQPVGSPLSLECTVEGTSNPNLYWYRQAAGRGLQLLFYSVGIGQISSEVPQNLSASRPQDRQFILSSKKLLLSDSGFYLCAWSARRTETYEQYFGPGTRLTVT.

V and J are TRBV15 and TRBJ2-1; 8 nucleotides align to TRBD1. The CDR3 consists of 15 residues. Looked up from germline, CDR1 is LNHNV and CDR2 is YYDKDF (reference sequence). The trim removed 5 bases at V and 7 bases at J, leaving 10 bases unmatched. The CDR3 nucleotides are TGTGCCACCAGCCAAGCTACAGGGGGAGGAAATGAGCAGTTCTTC. Translated, it gives CATSQATGGGNEQFF. Complete variable domain (other parts from reference TRBV15 and TRBJ2-1): DAMVIQNPRYQVTQFGKPVTLSCSQTLNHNVMYWYQQKSSQAPKLLFHYYDKDFNNEADTPDNFQSRRPNTSFCFLDIRSPGLGDTAMYLCATSQATGGGNEQFFGPGTRLTVL.

The chain couples TRBV7-9 to TRBJ2-7, with 9 bases fitting TRBD2. The CDR3 has 15 amino acids. CDR1 SEHNR and CDR2 FQNEAQ come from the germline V gene (reference sequence). Trimming at V came to 5 bases and at J to 6 bases, leaving 11 bases not matched to a gene. The chain's CDR3 is CASSRSGTSMSEQYF. The DNA for the CDR3 is TGTGCCAGCAGCCGATCCGGGACTAGCATGAGCGAGCAGTACTTC.

V gene TRBV2 combines with J gene TRBJ1-1, with a possible D match to TRBD1 (5 bases). From germline, CDR1 is SNHLY and CDR2 FYNNEI. This CDR3 region has 14 residues. The V end was cut by 0 bases, the J end by 4 bases, with 9 bases between. CDR3 nucleotide sequence: TGTGCCAGCAGTGAAGCAGGGGTAGGCACTGAAGCTTTCTTT. It encodes CASSEAGVGTEAFF. Full variable domain (missing parts from reference TRBV2 and TRBJ1-1): EPEVTQTPSHQVTQMGQEVILRCVPISNHLYFYWYRQILGQKVEFLVSFYNNEISEKSEIFDDQFSVERPDGSNFTLKIRSTKLEDSAMYFCASSEAGVGTEAFFGQGTRLTVV.

V usage is TRBV11-3 and J usage is TRBJ2-5; 8 nucleotides agree with TRBD1. Trimming cost V 5 bases and J 5 bases; bases outside gene matches: 10. The CDR3 loop spans 15 amino acids. Germline V gene lookup returns CDR1 SGHNT and CDR2 YENEEA. The CDR3 is CASSRTGSVMETQYF. Written as DNA, the CDR3 is TGTGCCAGCAGCCGGACAGGGTCAGTTATGGAGACCCAGTACTTC.

The chain couples TRBV4-2 to TRBJ2-3, with TRBD1 identical over 9 bases. V was pared by 4 bases and J by 1 base, with 21 bases of the junction left unmatched. CDR3 length equals 21 residues. Germline values: CDR1 LGHNA, CDR2 YNFKEQ. The CDR3 reads CASSRDPPGQGVYGGTDTQYF. The CDR3 DNA follows: TGTGCCAGCAGCCGAGATCCCCCGGGACAGGGTGTTTATGGTGGCACAGATACGCAGTATTTT.

V gene TRBV27 combines with J gene TRBJ1-2; D is possibly TRBD1 (5 bases). This CDR3 spans 15 amino acids. The V gene lost 2 bases and the J gene lost 6 bases, with 16 bases spanning the gap. Germline-derived CDR1 and CDR2 are MNHEY and SMNVEV (reference sequence). This CDR3 reads CASSLATGTGDGYTF. In nucleotides, the CDR3 is TGTGCCAGCAGTTTAGCGACCGGGACTGGGGATGGCTACACCTTC.

The chain couples TRBV6-6 to TRBJ2-5; 7 positions agree with TRBD2. CDR3 size: 15 residues. Germline V gives CDR1 MNHNY, CDR2 SVGAGI (reference sequence). The ends lost 9 bases at V and 5 bases at J; junction bases unmatched: 15. CDR3 nucleotides: TGTGCCAGTAGCGGGCGGGCCCAAGCTGCGGAGACCCAGTACTTC. It translates to CASSGRAQAAETQYF.

The V and J genes are TRBV6-1 and TRBJ1-1, with D maybe TRBD1 (6 bases). Deletions cut 3 bases from V and 5 bases from J, with 13 bases between. The V gene's germline CDR1 is MNHNS and CDR2 SASEGT. This CDR3 is 14 amino acids long. The DNA of the CDR3 is TGTGCCAGCAGTGACAGGGGAGGATGGACTGAAGCTTTCTTT. This sequence encodes CASSDRGGWTEAFF.

This chain uses TRBV9 with TRBJ2-1; D is unclear. The CDR3 is made up of 19 amino acids. Germline CDR1 SGDLS, CDR2 YYNGEE. Trimming removed 0 bases from V and 2 bases from J, with 21 bases in between. The CDR3 DNA reads as TGTGCCAGCAGCGTAGATCCAGGCCCAGGTCCTGGCCCCTACAATGAGCAGTTCTTC. This codes for CASSVDPGPGPGPYNEQFF.

This sequence joins TRBV15 and TRBJ2-5, with D unresolved. V lost 5 bases to trimming and J lost 7 bases, with 14 bases between them. Germline V gene sequence: CDR1 LNHNV, CDR2 YYDKDF (reference sequence). The CDR3 runs to 13 residues. The CDR3 loop is CATSGRAALTQYF. The CDR3 DNA is TGTGCCACCAGCGGCCGGGCCGCCCTGACCCAGTACTTC.

This clone was picked up one time. The chain is built from TRBV28 and TRBJ2-3, with a weak D call TRBD2 (6 bases). Germline lookup yields CDR1 MDHEN and CDR2 SYDVKM. The CDR3 spans 16 residues. V lost 2 bases and J lost 5, with 17 bases in between. CDR3 in amino acids: CASSLGRGVRGDTQYF. The CDR3, as DNA: TGTGCCAGCAGTTTAGGGCGAGGGGTGCGGGGAGATACGCAGTATTTT.